Each of the 30 T cell receptor beta chains below was sequenced from the same sample in a study of shared clonotypes between healthy human individuals. Using immunoSEQ multiplex PCR, the repertoire was profiled, and TCRdb retains in-frame clones only, with some absent. The repertoire holds hundreds of thousands of clones, with approximately 73% as singletons. Sequences were obtained from memory CD4+ T cells sorted from blood. Subset indicated: CD45RA-negative fraction. These receptors were collected from a woman aged 30 to 39 in good health.

This clone has more than one count but fewer than ten. The chain has TRBV28 and TRBJ2-5, with 9 bases fitting TRBD1. This CDR3 is built from 17 residues. Germline CDR1 is MDHEN and CDR2 is SYDVKM. The V and J ends lost 6 bases and 2 bases, in that order; junction bases with no gene match: 13. In DNA, the CDR3 is TGTGCCAGCAGCCGAGGACAGGGGAGGACTAGGCAAGAGACCCAGTACTTC. It is translated as CASSRGQGRTRQETQYF.

This chain uses TRBV2 with TRBJ2-7; TRBD2 matches 11 bases. The CDR3 runs to 15 residues. The V gene's germline CDR1 is SNHLY and CDR2 FYNNEI. The junction had 8 bases not matched to a gene; V was cut back by 5 bases and J by 5 bases. The CDR3 region has the DNA TGTGCCAGCAGTACACTAGCGGGAGCTCCCCACGAGCAGTACTTC. Translating gives CASSTLAGAPHEQYF.

The DNA for the CDR3 is TGTGCCAGCAGAACCCCCGGGACAGGGAGGTACGAGCAGTACTTC. This translates into CASRTPGTGRYEQYF. V is TRBV11-2 and J is TRBJ2-7, with 9 bases matching TRBD1. Per germline, CDR1 SGHAT and CDR2 FQNNGV. The ends lost 6 bases at V and 4 bases at J; junction bases unmatched: 10. CDR3 size: 15 residues.

The genes are TRBV9 and TRBJ1-5, with D possibly TRBD1 on 6 matching bases. V was shortened by 3 bases and J by 4 bases, with 14 bases between the two germline ends. Germline V gives CDR1 SGDLS, CDR2 YYNGEE. This CDR3 has 15 residues. In DNA, the CDR3 is TGTGCCAGCAGCGGTCTAAGGGACAAAAATCAGCCCCAGCATTTT. It encodes CASSGLRDKNQPQHF.

The chain has TRBV19 and TRBJ1-2; D might be TRBD1 (5 bases). V was clipped by 7 bases and J by 1 base, with 19 bases between them. The germline V gene has CDR1 LNHDA and CDR2 SQIVND (reference sequence). The CDR3 runs to 16 residues. Here the CDR3 reads CASIKNPGQRNYGYTF. DNA of the CDR3: TGTGCCAGTATCAAAAACCCCGGACAACGTAACTATGGCTACACCTTC.

V and J are TRBV12-1 and TRBJ2-2; the table assigns TRBD2, which was not confirmed against the DNA. TRBV12-1 is labeled a pseudogene. This CDR3 contains 17 residues. The CDR3 DNA reads TGTGCCAGCAGCCCCACCTCCTCGACGGAGGAAAGCGGGGAGCTGTTTTTT. It yields the protein CASSPTSSTEESGELFF.

The chain is built from TRBV11-2 and TRBJ2-1; 12 nucleotides line up with TRBD2. The CDR3 is 15 residues long. The V gene end was trimmed by 4 bases and the J gene end by 8 bases; junction bases not matched to a gene: 6. In germline, CDR1 is SGHAT, CDR2 FQNNGV. DNA for the CDR3: TGTGCCAGCAGCTCGAGGTCTAGCGGGAGGGATGAGCAGTTCTTC. It translates to CASSSRSSGRDEQFF.

The chain joins TRBV18 to TRBJ2-7; 7 bases are a match to TRBD1. Germline values: CDR1 KGHSH, CDR2 LQKENI. The CDR3 loop spans 12 amino acids. V trimming: 8 bases; J trimming: 0 bases; junction bases outside the gene matches: 1. The chain's CDR3 is CASTGVSYEQYF. The CDR3, as DNA: TGTGCCAGCACAGGGGTCTCCTACGAGCAGTACTTC.

This chain connects TRBV11-1 to TRBJ2-3; D unresolved. Trimming pared 1 base from V and 1 base from J, leaving 3 bases between. Germline CDR1 SGHAT, CDR2 FQDESV (reference sequence). The CDR3 extends over 13 amino acids. CDR3 bases: TGTGCCAGCAGCTTAGGCGGCACAGATACGCAGTATTTT. Its protein product is CASSLGGTDTQYF.

This chain links TRBV2 with TRBJ2-1, with 9 bases identical to TRBD2. The CDR3 is 14 amino acids. Germline values: CDR1 SNHLY, CDR2 FYNNEI. V lost 7 bases, J lost 1 base, and 2 bases stayed unmatched. The DNA of the CDR3 is TGTGCCAGCAAGACTAGCGGTTCCTACAATGAGCAGTTCTTC. This gives the protein CASKTSGSYNEQFF.

The V and J genes are TRBV9 and TRBJ1-5; the match to TRBD1 covers 11 bases. Trimming took 4 bases from V and 1 from J; bases not matched to a gene: 13. This CDR3 contains 19 residues. CDR1 is SGDLS, CDR2 YYNGEE, per germline. The DNA for the CDR3 is TGTGCCAGCAGCCCAAGTCGGGACAGGGGGTCCCCGAGCAATCAGCCCCAGCATTTT. Amino acid sequence: CASSPSRDRGSPSNQPQHF.

This chain joins TRBV5-4 and TRBJ2-1; a possible D gene is TRBD2 (7 bases). Germline V CDR1 and CDR2: SGHNT, YYREEE (reference sequence). CDR3 size: 16 residues. V dropped 4 bases and J dropped 0 bases, with 14 bases sitting between them. CDR3 in amino acids: CASSRGGAASYNEQFF. Written as DNA, the CDR3 is TGTGCCAGCAGCCGTGGGGGGGCTGCCTCCTACAATGAGCAGTTCTTC.

The chain recombines TRBV4-1 with TRBJ2-1, with 9 positions matching TRBD2. The CDR3 consists of 19 residues. The germline gives CDR1 MGHRA, CDR2 YSYEKL. The V segment lost 3 bases and the J segment 0 bases; nucleotides outside the gene matches: 12. As DNA, the CDR3 is TGCGCCAGCAGCCACCAGGGACTAGCTGACCCGAGCTCCTACAATGAGCAGTTCTTC. Its protein is CASSHQGLADPSSYNEQFF.

The V gene is TRBV14, the J gene TRBJ2-5; 9 positions agree with TRBD2. This CDR3 has 19 amino acids. Germline assignment: CDR1 SGHDN and CDR2 FVKESK. V dropped 1 base and J dropped 4; count of bases not matched to a gene: 16. The CDR3 spells CASSQGVHLAGGAGETQYF. Here the CDR3 DNA reads TGTGCCAGCAGCCAAGGGGTTCACCTTGCGGGAGGGGCTGGAGAGACCCAGTACTTC.

This chain links TRBV5-6 with TRBJ1-1, with D possibly being TRBD1 (5 bases). The length of the CDR3 is 14 residues. Trimming removed 4 bases at V and 0 bases at J, with 10 bases between. The V gene's germline CDR1 is SGHDT and CDR2 YYEEEE. The CDR3 sequence: CASSAGRMNTEAFF. The CDR3 DNA sequence: TGTGCCAGCAGCGCGGGACGGATGAACACTGAAGCTTTCTTT.

The V gene is TRBV5-6, the J gene TRBJ2-5, with no clear D. The end of the DNA is better explained by TRBJ2-7, so the J call may be wrong. The germline CDR1 and CDR2 sequences are SGHDT and YYEEEE. The CDR3 runs 13 residues. The DNA for the CDR3 is TGTGCCAGCAGCTTAGGCCGCACCTACGAGCAGTACTTC. It yields the protein CASSLGRTYEQYF.

This clone was observed many times. The CDR3 coding sequence is TGTGCCACCCTTGGGGGAAGCTCCTACGAGCAGTACTTC. It codes for CATLGGSSYEQYF. The V gene is TRBV19, the J gene TRBJ2-7, with D possibly called TRBD1 or TRBD2 (5 bases each). The CDR3 is 13 residues long. The V end was cut by 10 bases, the J end by 0 bases, with 13 bases between. Germline lookup yields CDR1 LNHDA and CDR2 SQIVND (reference sequence).

This clone was observed a single time. This chain joins TRBV28 and TRBJ1-4; possible D gene TRBD1, 6 bases. The CDR3 sequence is 16 residues long. Trimming cost V 6 bases and J 0 bases, with 14 bases left between them. Germline CDR1 and CDR2: MDHEN and SYDVKM. The chain's CDR3 is CASRTDRTATNEKLFF. CDR3 nucleotide sequence: TGTGCCAGCAGAACTGACAGGACGGCAACTAATGAAAAACTGTTTTTT.

V and J are TRBV29-1 and TRBJ2-1, with 8 bases lining up with TRBD2. J was trimmed by 6 bases and V by 7 bases; bases with no gene match: 8. The CDR3 contains 13 residues. The germline V gene encodes CDR1 SQVTM and CDR2 ANQGSEA. CDR3 residues: CSGSRGRRNEQFF. The DNA of the CDR3 is TGCAGCGGGAGTCGCGGGAGGCGCAATGAGCAGTTCTTC.

This chain connects TRBV5-1 to TRBJ2-3; D is uncertain. The germline V gene has CDR1 SGHRS and CDR2 YFSETQ. This CDR3 has 16 residues. With 0 bases removed from V and 2 bases from J, the gap between germline ends came to 13 bases. The CDR3 DNA is TGCGCCAGCAGCTTGGCCCAGGAACTTTACACAGATACGCAGTATTTT. Protein: CASSLAQELYTDTQYF.

Worth noting for this clone: This sample includes further DNA sequences coding for the same CDR3. The V call is TRBV6-6, the J call TRBJ1-5; a possible D gene is TRBD1 (5 bases). Germline V gene lookup returns CDR1 MNHNY and CDR2 SVGAGI (reference sequence). V dropped 6 bases and J dropped 0 bases, with 6 bases sitting between them. CDR3 length equals 13 residues. The CDR3 sequence: CASSRDSNQPQHF. The CDR3 bases are TGTGCCAGCAGCAGGGATAGCAATCAGCCCCAGCATTTT.

The chain links TRBV6-6 to TRBJ2-2; 7 bases align to TRBD1. The V gene end was trimmed by 7 bases and the J gene end by 6 bases; junction bases not matched to a gene: 11. The germline V gene has CDR1 MNHNY and CDR2 SVGAGI (reference sequence). The length of the CDR3 is 15 residues. The CDR3 DNA is TGTGCCAGCACCCACCACGACAGGGTTTCCGGGGAGCTGTTTTTT. Encoded protein: CASTHHDRVSGELFF.

The sample holds a few counts of this clone. The chain has TRBV7-8 and TRBJ2-7; 7 nucleotides line up with TRBD1. J was trimmed by 3 bases and V by 3 bases; bases with no gene match: 5. The CDR3 is 14 residues long. Germline CDR1 is SGHVS and CDR2 is FQNEAQ. The CDR3 DNA follows: TGTGCCAGCAGCTTGCTTGGACAGGTCTACGAGCAGTACTTC. Translation: CASSLLGQVYEQYF.

The chain is built from TRBV18 and TRBJ2-3; 10 nucleotides line up with TRBD2. The CDR3 extends over 18 amino acids. With V trimmed by 2 bases and J by 2 bases, 10 bases remained unmatched. CDR1 KGHSH and CDR2 LQKENI come from the germline V gene. CDR3 DNA: TGTGCCAGCTCACCAGAGTTGTTAGCGGGAGGACACACAGATACGCAGTATTTT. It is translated as CASSPELLAGGHTDTQYF. The variable domain in full, completed from reference TRBV18 and TRBJ2-3, reads NAGVMQNPRHLVRRRGQEARLRCSPMKGHSHVYWYRQLPEEGLKFMVYLQKENIIDESGMPKERFSAEFPKEGPSILRIQQVVRGDSAAYFCASSPELLAGGHTDTQYFGPGTRLTVL.

Remarks on this clone: The germline gene is not matched at one end of the junction; a read error may be the cause. The gene calls are TRBV10-3 and TRBJ1-1; no definite D call. Germline V gene data show CDR1 as ENHRY and CDR2 as SYGVKD. The CDR3 totals 16 residues. The CDR3 reads CASSYSFTGIGTEAFF. CDR3 nucleotide sequence: TGTGCCAGCAGTTACTCGTTTACCGGTATTGGCACTGAAGCTTTCTTT.

The chain's CDR3 is CASRTDGYTF. The CDR3 DNA reads as TGTGCCAGCAGGACAGATGGCTACACCTTC. This chain joins TRBV2 and TRBJ1-2; possibly TRBD1 for D (5 bases). CDR3 length equals 10 residues. Trimming removed 6 bases at V and 6 bases at J, with 5 bases between. CDR1 SNHLY and CDR2 FYNNEI come from the germline V gene.

V is TRBV7-9 and J is TRBJ2-2, with D uncertain. This CDR3 has 12 residues. Germline CDR1 SEHNR, CDR2 FQNEAQ (reference sequence). The germline V and J ends were trimmed by 6 bases and 6 bases, with 8 bases remaining between them. The CDR3 bases are TGTGCCAGCAGTCGGCTAGCCGGGGAGCTGTTTTTT. It codes for CASSRLAGELFF.

CDR3 DNA: TGTGCCAGCAGTGGGATCAGGGGGCCTGTTTTCTACGAGCAGTACTTC. Protein: CASSGIRGPVFYEQYF. The V call is TRBV28, the J call TRBJ2-7; 8 bases are a match to TRBD1. The length of the CDR3 is 16 residues. Trimming cost V 5 bases and J 3 bases; bases outside gene matches: 12. CDR1 is MDHEN, CDR2 SYDVKM, per germline.

The chain couples TRBV27 to TRBJ1-5; TRBD1 is a possible D gene (5 bases). The length of the CDR3 is 15 residues. V lost 3 bases and J lost 3, with 12 bases in between. The germline CDR1 and CDR2 sequences are MNHEY and SMNVEV (reference sequence). The CDR3 bases are TGTGCCAGCAGTTTTAACGGGGCCCTCAATCAGCCCCAGCATTTT. Protein: CASSFNGALNQPQHF.

This clone appeared a single time. The genes are TRBV7-9 and TRBJ1-1; D gene uncertain. CDR3 size: 11 residues. Germline V CDR1 and CDR2: SEHNR, FQNEAQ (reference sequence). Trimming removed 11 bases from V and 1 base from J, with 8 bases in between. CDR3 sequence reads: CASKENTEAFF. The CDR3 nucleotides read TGTGCCTCCAAAGAGAACACTGAAGCTTTCTTT.